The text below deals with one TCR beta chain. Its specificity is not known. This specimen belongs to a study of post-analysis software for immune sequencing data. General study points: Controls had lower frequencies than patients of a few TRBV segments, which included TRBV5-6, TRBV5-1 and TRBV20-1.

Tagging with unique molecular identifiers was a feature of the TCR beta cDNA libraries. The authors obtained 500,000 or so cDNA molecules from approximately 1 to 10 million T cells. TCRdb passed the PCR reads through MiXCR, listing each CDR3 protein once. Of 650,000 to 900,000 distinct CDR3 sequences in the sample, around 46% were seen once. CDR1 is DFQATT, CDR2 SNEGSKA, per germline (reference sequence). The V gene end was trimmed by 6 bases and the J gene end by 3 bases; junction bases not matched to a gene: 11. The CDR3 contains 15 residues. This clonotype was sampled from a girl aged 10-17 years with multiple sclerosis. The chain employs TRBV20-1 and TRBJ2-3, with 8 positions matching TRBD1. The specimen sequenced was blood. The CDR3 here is CSAEEADRATDTQYF. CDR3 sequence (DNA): TGCAGTGCCGAAGAGGCGGACAGGGCGACAGATACGCAGTATTTT.